These T cell receptor beta chains were read from a single sample in a study of blood T cells in healthy people across ages. TCRdb reanalysed the 5' RACE reads using MiXCR and keeps one entry per CDR3 protein. The table records 800,000 to 950,000 distinct CDR3 sequences, 25% to 30% of them present only once. The sample was also linked to a second study, of T cells of mothers and their children.

Sequencing was performed on blood. The origin of the receptors is a woman aged 35 to 49 in good health. Each CDR3 is given with its conserved first and last residue. Each record gives: J gene, V gene, D gene, clone size, CDR3 protein, CDR3 DNA. D genes are given only for firm matches. Rows may omit the clone size; those that give it use once, few, many or a size class.

j_call: TRBJ1-2
v_call: TRBV7-9
d_call: NA
clone_size: many
cdr3_aa: CASSRTENYGYTF
cdr3_nt: TGTGCCAGCAGCAGGACAGAAAACTATGGCTACACCTTC

j_call: TRBJ1-2
v_call: TRBV20-1
d_call: NA
clone_size: many
cdr3_aa: CSARDRERIYGYTF
cdr3_nt: TGCAGTGCTAGAGACAGGGAAAGGATCTATGGCTACACCTTC

j_call: TRBJ1-2
v_call: TRBV28
d_call: NA
clone_size: NA
cdr3_aa: CASNPGSSYGYTF
cdr3_nt: TGTGCCAGCAATCCGGGGAGTAGCTATGGCTACACCTTC

j_call: TRBJ2-7
v_call: TRBV5-1
d_call: NA
clone_size: NA
cdr3_aa: CTSSTDRNGFYEQYF
cdr3_nt: TGCACCAGCAGCACCGACAGAAACGGCTTCTACGAGCAGTACTTC

j_call: TRBJ2-7
v_call: TRBV28
d_call: NA
clone_size: few
cdr3_aa: CASSLWGATSDPYEQYF
cdr3_nt: TGTGCCAGCAGTTTATGGGGGGCCACTAGCGATCCCTACGAGCAGTACTTC

j_call: TRBJ1-1
v_call: TRBV6-6
d_call: TRBD1
clone_size: many
cdr3_aa: CASSQTGGTEAFF
cdr3_nt: TGTGCCAGCAGTCAAACAGGGGGCACTGAAGCTTTCTTT

j_call: TRBJ1-2
v_call: TRBV3-1
d_call: NA
clone_size: NA
cdr3_aa: CASSPPGMGLSDGYTF
cdr3_nt: TGTGCCAGCAGCCCCCCGGGAATGGGGCTGTCAGATGGCTACACCTTC

j_call: TRBJ2-5
v_call: TRBV7-2
d_call: TRBD1
clone_size: NA
cdr3_aa: CASSRQTTGAETQYF
cdr3_nt: TGTGCCAGCAGCCGACAAACAACAGGGGCAGAGACCCAGTACTTC

j_call: TRBJ2-7
v_call: TRBV24-1
d_call: TRBD2
clone_size: NA
cdr3_aa: CATSDRGLAGEQYF
cdr3_nt: TGTGCCACCAGTGACCGGGGACTAGCGGGCGAGCAGTACTTC

j_call: TRBJ1-1
v_call: TRBV18
d_call: NA
clone_size: NA
cdr3_aa: CASSPGRAGTEAFF
cdr3_nt: TGTGCCAGCTCACCCGGGAGGGCGGGCACTGAAGCTTTCTTT

j_call: TRBJ1-2
v_call: TRBV30
d_call: TRBD1
clone_size: few
cdr3_aa: CACKTRGQRNGYTF
cdr3_nt: TGTGCCTGCAAAACGAGGGGACAGAGAAATGGCTACACCTTC

j_call: TRBJ1-1
v_call: TRBV29-1
d_call: NA
clone_size: few
cdr3_aa: CGVEGRGGTEAFF
cdr3_nt: TGCGGCGTTGAAGGACGGGGGGGCACTGAAGCTTTCTTT

j_call: TRBJ2-5
v_call: TRBV20-1
d_call: NA
clone_size: NA
cdr3_aa: CSAGDAGAGQETQYF
cdr3_nt: TGCAGTGCTGGGGATGCCGGGGCAGGACAAGAGACCCAGTACTTC

j_call: TRBJ2-1
v_call: TRBV10-3
d_call: NA
clone_size: many
cdr3_aa: CAISRGKLSVYNEQFF
cdr3_nt: TGTGCCATCTCGCGAGGGAAACTTTCCGTTTACAATGAGCAGTTCTTC

j_call: TRBJ2-7
v_call: TRBV11-2
d_call: NA
clone_size: NA
cdr3_aa: CASSLVATYEQYF
cdr3_nt: TGTGCCAGCAGCTTAGTAGCTACCTACGAGCAGTACTTC

j_call: TRBJ2-1
v_call: TRBV5-1
d_call: TRBD2
clone_size: few
cdr3_aa: CASSLVPAGGYNEQFF
cdr3_nt: TGCGCCAGCAGCTTGGTCCCAGCGGGGGGTTACAATGAGCAGTTCTTC

j_call: TRBJ1-6
v_call: TRBV5-1
d_call: NA
clone_size: NA
cdr3_aa: CATTTGKGYSPLHF
cdr3_nt: TGCGCCACCACAACAGGGAAAGGATACTCACCCCTCCACTTT

j_call: TRBJ2-5
v_call: TRBV5-1
d_call: NA
clone_size: NA
cdr3_aa: CASSLASEYQETQYF
cdr3_nt: TGCGCCAGCAGCTTGGCTTCGGAATACCAAGAGACCCAGTACTTC

j_call: TRBJ1-1
v_call: TRBV12-3/TRBV12-4
d_call: NA
clone_size: NA
cdr3_aa: CASSPTRGTEAFF
cdr3_nt: TGTGCCAGCAGTCCGACGAGGGGCACTGAAGCTTTCTTT

j_call: TRBJ1-5
v_call: TRBV6-5
d_call: TRBD1
clone_size: NA
cdr3_aa: CASSPGQDGNQPQHF
cdr3_nt: TGTGCCAGCAGTCCGGGACAGGACGGCAATCAGCCCCAGCATTTT

j_call: TRBJ2-7
v_call: TRBV27
d_call: TRBD2
clone_size: few
cdr3_aa: CASSLVSGGRKYEQYF
cdr3_nt: TGTGCCAGCAGTTTGGTCAGCGGGGGCCGAAAATACGAGCAGTACTTC

j_call: TRBJ2-7
v_call: TRBV29-1
d_call: NA
clone_size: many
cdr3_aa: CSVEDGGSYEQYF
cdr3_nt: TGCAGCGTTGAAGATGGTGGCTCCTACGAGCAGTACTTC

j_call: TRBJ2-1
v_call: TRBV5-6
d_call: TRBD2
clone_size: NA
cdr3_aa: CASSLLAGHNEQFF
cdr3_nt: TGTGCCAGCAGCTTACTAGCGGGGCACAATGAGCAGTTCTTC

j_call: TRBJ2-2
v_call: TRBV7-9
d_call: NA
clone_size: NA
cdr3_aa: CASSGQMNTGELFF
cdr3_nt: TGTGCCAGCTCCGGACAGATGAACACCGGGGAGCTGTTTTTT

j_call: TRBJ2-1
v_call: TRBV6-6
d_call: TRBD1
clone_size: NA
cdr3_aa: CASSPGGMSRNEQFF
cdr3_nt: TGTGCCAGCAGCCCAGGGGGCATGAGTAGAAATGAGCAGTTCTTC

j_call: TRBJ2-1
v_call: TRBV20-1
d_call: TRBD1
clone_size: NA
cdr3_aa: CSARAPGTGGSYNEQFF
cdr3_nt: TGCAGTGCTAGAGCTCCCGGGACAGGGGGCTCCTACAATGAGCAGTTCTTC

j_call: TRBJ2-5
v_call: TRBV2
d_call: TRBD1
clone_size: NA
cdr3_aa: CAGKTGYGETQYF
cdr3_nt: TGTGCCGGCAAGACAGGGTATGGTGAGACCCAGTACTTC

j_call: TRBJ1-2
v_call: TRBV27
d_call: NA
clone_size: few
cdr3_aa: CACSRFRRHYGYTF
cdr3_nt: TGTGCCTGCAGTAGGTTCCGACGGCACTATGGCTACACCTTC